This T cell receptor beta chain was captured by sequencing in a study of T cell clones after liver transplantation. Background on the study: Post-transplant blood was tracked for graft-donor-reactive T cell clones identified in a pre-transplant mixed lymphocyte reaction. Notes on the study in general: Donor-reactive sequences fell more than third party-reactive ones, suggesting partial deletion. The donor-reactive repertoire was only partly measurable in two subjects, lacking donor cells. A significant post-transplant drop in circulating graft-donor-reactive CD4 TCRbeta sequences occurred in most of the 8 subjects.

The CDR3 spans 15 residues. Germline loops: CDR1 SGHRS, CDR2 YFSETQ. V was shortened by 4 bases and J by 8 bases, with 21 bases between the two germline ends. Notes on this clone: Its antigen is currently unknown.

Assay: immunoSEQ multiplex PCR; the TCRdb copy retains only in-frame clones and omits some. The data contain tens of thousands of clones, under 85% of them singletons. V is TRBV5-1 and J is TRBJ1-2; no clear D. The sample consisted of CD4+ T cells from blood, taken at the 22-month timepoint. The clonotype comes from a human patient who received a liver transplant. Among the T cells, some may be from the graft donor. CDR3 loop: CASSLDRVEGQGYTF. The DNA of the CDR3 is TGCGCCAGCAGCCTAGACCGAGTCGAGGGCCAGGGCTACACCTTC.